This T cell receptor beta chain comes out of a study of blood T cell repertoires in COVID-19. Background on the study: Spain, Italy and the United States supplied samples that represented acute and convalescent COVID-19. Nucleic acid was either cDNA or gDNA, and it came from T cells, B-cell-depleted T cells, or PBMCs.

Authors' analysis steps: Reference gene primer amplification gave estimated nucleated cell counts. Assay used: immunoSEQ multiplex PCR; TCRdb lists only in-frame clones, some missing. That table supplies the V and J calls and clone size; D and trimming were determined from the DNA. The sample yields around 300,000 clones, around 85% seen once. The V gene lost 0 bases and the J gene lost 10 bases, with 15 bases spanning the gap. The V gene's germline CDR1 is ENHRY and CDR2 SYGVKD. The CDR3 length is 14 residues. This clone showed up just once. The chain carries TRBV10-3 and TRBJ2-5; D remains unclear. This clonotype was obtained from a woman in her twenties or thirties who had recovered from COVID-19. Material for sequencing was peripheral blood. CDR3 bases: TGTGCCATCAGTGAGTCGCCGGCGGTTGCTGACCAGTACTTC. This encodes CAISESPAVADQYF.